This is a list of T cell receptor beta chains from one sample in a study of T cells after yellow fever vaccination. MiXCR was run by TCRdb on the 5' RACE reads, yielding one entry per CDR3 protein. The sample lists about 260,000 distinct CDR3 sequences, over 4.5% seen once, with around 3.3% in the top ten. The specimen was CD4+ T cells sorted from PBMCs, collected on the day of the yellow fever booster vaccination. Receptor source: a man aged 18 to 29 who received the YFV17D yellow fever vaccine. CDR3s include the opening cysteine and the closing phenylalanine or tryptophan. D genes are given only for firm matches. Where a row states a size, it is once, few, many or the class of an expanded clone; other rows omit it.

NA	TRBJ2-7	TRBV10-3	NA	12	TGTGCCATCAGTGGATCGGGATCCGAGCAGTACTTC	CAISGSGSEQYF
NA	TRBJ1-2	TRBV10-3	few	15	TGTGCCATCAGTGATTGGGAACCCTTGAACTATGGCTACACCTTC	CAISDWEPLNYGYTF
NA	TRBJ1-2	TRBV16	NA	13	TGTGCCAGCAGCCAACGGGACAACTATGGCTACACCTTC	CASSQRDNYGYTF
NA	TRBJ2-1	TRBV5-1	NA	15	TGCGCCAGCAGCCTAGGAGACAGCTCCTACAATGAGCAGTTCTTC	CASSLGDSSYNEQFF
NA	TRBJ1-5	TRBV2	NA	17	TGTGCCAGCACCTCATCAGGGGCTCGGATGAGCAATCAGCCCCAGCATTTT	CASTSSGARMSNQPQHF
TRBD1	TRBJ1-2	TRBV12-3/TRBV12-4	few	16	TGTGCCAGCAGTCCCAGCACAGGGGCGGGCAACTATGGCTACACCTTC	CASSPSTGAGNYGYTF
TRBD2	TRBJ2-3	TRBV18	few	15	TGTGCCAGCTCACCAATAAGCGGGGTCACAGATACGCAGTATTTT	CASSPISGVTDTQYF
NA	TRBJ2-7	TRBV5-1	many	13	TGCGCCAGCAGCGTACAGGGTATCGGCGAGCAGTACTTC	CASSVQGIGEQYF
TRBD2	TRBJ2-3	TRBV10-3	many	16	TGTGCCATCAGTGATCGGACTAGCGGGAACACAGATACGCAGTATTTT	CAISDRTSGNTDTQYF
NA	TRBJ1-2	TRBV6-2/TRBV6-3	few	15	TGTGCCAGCAGTTCCGATAACAGGGCGCCCTATGGCTACACCTTC	CASSSDNRAPYGYTF
TRBD1	TRBJ1-5	TRBV6-5	NA	15	TGTGCCAGCAGTAGCGGACAGGGCGTTAGTCAGCCCCAGCATTTT	CASSSGQGVSQPQHF
NA	TRBJ2-6	TRBV7-3	few	16	TGTGCCAGCAGCTATACGGGTAGCTCTGGGGCCAACGTCCTGACTTTC	CASSYTGSSGANVLTF
NA	TRBJ1-2	TRBV5-1	many	14	TGCGCCAGCAGCTTGGGTGAGGTATCGGATGGCTACACCTTC	CASSLGEVSDGYTF
NA	TRBJ2-7	TRBV10-1	NA	14	TGCGCCAGCAGTGAGGGCCTAGCCCCCTACGAGCAGTACTTC	CASSEGLAPYEQYF
TRBD1	TRBJ2-1	TRBV7-2	NA	18	TGTGCCAGCAGCAAAACGACAGGGAGTCCTTCCGTCTACAATGAGCAGTTCTTC	CASSKTTGSPSVYNEQFF
NA	TRBJ1-2	TRBV5-4	few	14	TGTGCCAGCAGCCCCTTAGGGCGGGCCGGGGGCTACACCTTC	CASSPLGRAGGYTF
TRBD1	TRBJ2-2	TRBV9	few	16	TGTGCCAGCAGCTCCATTCCGGGACAGGGGGCGGGGGAGCTGTTTTTT	CASSSIPGQGAGELFF
NA	TRBJ2-7	TRBV5-1	few	14	TGCGCCAGCAGCTTCCCGACGGGCTCCTACGAGCAGTACTTC	CASSFPTGSYEQYF
NA	TRBJ2-5	TRBV5-1	many	13	TGCGCCAGCAGAATGACAAGGGAAGAGACCCAGTACTTC	CASRMTREETQYF
TRBD1	TRBJ1-1	TRBV9	NA	15	TGTGCCAGCAGCGATCGGACAGGGATGAACACTGAAGCTTTCTTT	CASSDRTGMNTEAFF
NA	TRBJ2-1	TRBV9	few	13	TGTGCCAGCACGACCGCCAGGGGCAGTGAGCAGTTCTTC	CASTTARGSEQFF
TRBD1	TRBJ1-2	TRBV6-2/TRBV6-3	NA	16	TGTGCCAGCAGACGATCCGGACAGGGGAATAGCTATGGCTACACCTTC	CASRRSGQGNSYGYTF